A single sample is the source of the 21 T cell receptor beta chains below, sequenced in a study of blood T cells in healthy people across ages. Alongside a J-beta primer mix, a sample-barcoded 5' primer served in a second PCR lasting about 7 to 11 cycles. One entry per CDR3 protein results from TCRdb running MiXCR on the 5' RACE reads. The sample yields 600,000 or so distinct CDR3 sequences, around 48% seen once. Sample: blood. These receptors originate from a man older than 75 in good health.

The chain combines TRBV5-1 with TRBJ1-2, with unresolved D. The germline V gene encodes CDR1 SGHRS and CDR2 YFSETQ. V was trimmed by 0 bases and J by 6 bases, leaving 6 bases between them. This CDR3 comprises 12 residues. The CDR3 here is CASSLESNGYTF. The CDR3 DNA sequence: TGCGCCAGCAGCTTGGAAAGTAATGGCTACACCTTC.

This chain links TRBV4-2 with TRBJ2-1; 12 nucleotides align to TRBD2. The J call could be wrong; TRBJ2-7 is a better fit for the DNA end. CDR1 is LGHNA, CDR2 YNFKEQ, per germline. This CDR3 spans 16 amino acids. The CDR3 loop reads CASSQPSGRAPYEQYF. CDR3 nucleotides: TGTGCCAGCAGCCAACCTAGCGGGAGGGCCCCCTACGAGCAGTACTTC.

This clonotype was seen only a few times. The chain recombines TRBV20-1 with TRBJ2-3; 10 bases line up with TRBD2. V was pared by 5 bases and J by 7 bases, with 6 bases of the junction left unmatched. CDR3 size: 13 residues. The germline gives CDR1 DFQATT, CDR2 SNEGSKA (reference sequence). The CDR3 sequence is CSASSGSVNTQYF. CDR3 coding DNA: TGCAGTGCTTCTAGCGGGAGCGTAAATACGCAGTATTTT.

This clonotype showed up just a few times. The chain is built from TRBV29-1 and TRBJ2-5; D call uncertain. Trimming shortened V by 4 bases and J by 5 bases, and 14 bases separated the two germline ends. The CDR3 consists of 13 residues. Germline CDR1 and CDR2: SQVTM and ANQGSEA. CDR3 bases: TGCAGCGTTGGGCGCCTAGGGTGGGAGACCCAGTACTTC. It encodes CSVGRLGWETQYF.

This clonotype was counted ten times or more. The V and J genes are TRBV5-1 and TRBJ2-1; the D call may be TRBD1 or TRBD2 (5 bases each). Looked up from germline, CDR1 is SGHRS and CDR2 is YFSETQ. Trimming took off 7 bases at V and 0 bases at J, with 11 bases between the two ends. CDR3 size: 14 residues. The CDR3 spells CASQAGSSYNEQFF. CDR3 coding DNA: TGCGCCAGCCAGGCAGGGAGCTCCTACAATGAGCAGTTCTTC.

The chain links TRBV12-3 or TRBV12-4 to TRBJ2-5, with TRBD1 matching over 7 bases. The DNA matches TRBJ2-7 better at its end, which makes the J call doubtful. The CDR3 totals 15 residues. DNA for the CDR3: TGTGCCAGCAGGGGGCGGACAGGTTTGATCGACGAGCAGTACTTC. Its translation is CASRGRTGLIDEQYF.

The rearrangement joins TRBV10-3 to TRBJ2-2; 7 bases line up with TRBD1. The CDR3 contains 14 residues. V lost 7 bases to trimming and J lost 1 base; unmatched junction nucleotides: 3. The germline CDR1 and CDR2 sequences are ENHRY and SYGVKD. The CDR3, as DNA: TGTGCCATCAATGACAGGGAGAACACCGGGGAGCTGTTTTTT. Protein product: CAINDRENTGELFF.

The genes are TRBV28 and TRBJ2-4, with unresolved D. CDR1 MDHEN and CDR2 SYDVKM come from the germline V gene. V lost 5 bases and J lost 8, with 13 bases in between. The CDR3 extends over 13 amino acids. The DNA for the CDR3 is TGTGCCAGCAGTCTTATGGCCCCGGACATTCAGTACTTC. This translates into CASSLMAPDIQYF.

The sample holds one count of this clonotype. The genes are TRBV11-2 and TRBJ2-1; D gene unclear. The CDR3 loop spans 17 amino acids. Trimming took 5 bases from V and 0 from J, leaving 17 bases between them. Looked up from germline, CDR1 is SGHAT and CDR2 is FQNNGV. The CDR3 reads CASSQHGAGHSYNEQFF. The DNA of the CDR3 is TGTGCCAGCAGCCAACACGGCGCTGGCCACTCCTACAATGAGCAGTTCTTC. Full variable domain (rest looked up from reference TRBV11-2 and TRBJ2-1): EAGVAQSPRYKIIEKRQSVAFWCNPISGHATLYWYQQILGQGPKLLIQFQNNGVVDDSQLPKDRFSAERLKGVDSTLKIQPAKLEDSAVYLCASSQHGAGHSYNEQFFGPGTRLTVL.

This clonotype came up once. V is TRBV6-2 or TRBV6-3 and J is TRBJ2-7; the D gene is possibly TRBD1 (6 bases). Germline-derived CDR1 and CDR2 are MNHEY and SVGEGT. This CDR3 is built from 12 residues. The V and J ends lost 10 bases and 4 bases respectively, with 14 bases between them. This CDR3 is CATRLDRYEQYF. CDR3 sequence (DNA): TGTGCCACTCGCCTTGACAGGTACGAGCAGTACTTC.

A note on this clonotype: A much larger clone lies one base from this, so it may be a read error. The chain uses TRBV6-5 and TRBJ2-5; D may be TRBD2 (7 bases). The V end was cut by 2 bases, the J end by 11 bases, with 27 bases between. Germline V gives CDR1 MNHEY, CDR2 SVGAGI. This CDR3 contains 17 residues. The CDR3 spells CASSYKGGRGRVREQYF. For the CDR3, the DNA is TGTGCCAGCAGTTACAAGGGGGGTCGCGGGAGAGTTCGTGAGCAGTACTTC.

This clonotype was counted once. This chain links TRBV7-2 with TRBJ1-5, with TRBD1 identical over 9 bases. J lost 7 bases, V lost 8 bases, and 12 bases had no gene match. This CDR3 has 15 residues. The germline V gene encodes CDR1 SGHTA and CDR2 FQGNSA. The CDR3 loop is CASSTTGGLGQPQHF. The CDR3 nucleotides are TGTGCCAGCTCGACCACAGGGGGCCTAGGGCAGCCCCAGCATTTT.

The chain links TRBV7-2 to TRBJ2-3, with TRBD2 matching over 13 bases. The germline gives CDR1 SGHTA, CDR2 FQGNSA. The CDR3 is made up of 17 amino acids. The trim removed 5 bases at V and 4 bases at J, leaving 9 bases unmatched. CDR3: CASSPRLAGGVADTQYF. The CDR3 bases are TGTGCCAGCAGCCCAAGACTAGCGGGAGGTGTAGCAGATACGCAGTATTTT.

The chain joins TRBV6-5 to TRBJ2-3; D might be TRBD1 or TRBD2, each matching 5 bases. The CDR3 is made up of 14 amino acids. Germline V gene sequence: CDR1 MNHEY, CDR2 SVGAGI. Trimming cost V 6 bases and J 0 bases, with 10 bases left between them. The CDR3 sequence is CASRGESSTDTQYF. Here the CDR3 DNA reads TGTGCCAGCAGGGGGGAATCTAGCACAGATACGCAGTATTTT.

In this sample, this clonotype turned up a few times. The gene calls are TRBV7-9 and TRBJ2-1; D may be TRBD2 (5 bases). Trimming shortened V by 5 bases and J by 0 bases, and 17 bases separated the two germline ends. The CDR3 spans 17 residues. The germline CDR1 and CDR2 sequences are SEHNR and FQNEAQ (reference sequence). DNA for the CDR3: TGTGCCAGCAGCCCTACTCTAGCCCTTAGCTCCTACAATGAGCAGTTCTTC. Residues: CASSPTLALSSYNEQFF. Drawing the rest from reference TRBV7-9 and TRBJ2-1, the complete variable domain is DTGVSQNPRHKITKRGQNVTFRCDPISEHNRLYWYRQTLGQGPEFLTYFQNEAQLEKSRLLSDRFSAERPKGSFSTLEIQRTEQGDSAMYLCASSPTLALSSYNEQFFGPGTRLTVL.

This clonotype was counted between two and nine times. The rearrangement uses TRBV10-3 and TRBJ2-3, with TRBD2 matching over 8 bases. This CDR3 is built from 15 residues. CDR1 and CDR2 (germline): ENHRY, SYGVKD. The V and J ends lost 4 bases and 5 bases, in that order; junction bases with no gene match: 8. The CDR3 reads CAISGSRGVKDTQYF. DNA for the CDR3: TGTGCCATCAGTGGGTCGCGGGGGGTTAAAGATACGCAGTATTTT.

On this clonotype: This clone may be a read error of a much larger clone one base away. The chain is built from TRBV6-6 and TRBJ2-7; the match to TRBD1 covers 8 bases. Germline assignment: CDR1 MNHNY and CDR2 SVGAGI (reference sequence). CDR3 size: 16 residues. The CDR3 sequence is CAGSYAGQGGYNEQYF. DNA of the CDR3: TGTGCCGGCAGTTACGCCGGACAGGGTGGTTACAATGAGCAGTACTTC.

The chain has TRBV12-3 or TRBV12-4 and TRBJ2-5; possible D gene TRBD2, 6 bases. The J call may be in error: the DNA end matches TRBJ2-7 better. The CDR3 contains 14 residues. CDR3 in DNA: TGTGCCAGCAGCCCTTTCGGGAGTGGGGACGAGCAGTACTTC. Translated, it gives CASSPFGSGDEQYF.

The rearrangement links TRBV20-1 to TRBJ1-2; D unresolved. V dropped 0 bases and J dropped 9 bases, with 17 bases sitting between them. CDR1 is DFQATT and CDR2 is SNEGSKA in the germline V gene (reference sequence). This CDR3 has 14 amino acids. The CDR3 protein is CSARDWKGTDRYTF. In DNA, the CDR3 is TGCAGTGCTAGAGACTGGAAGGGAACAGATCGCTACACCTTC.

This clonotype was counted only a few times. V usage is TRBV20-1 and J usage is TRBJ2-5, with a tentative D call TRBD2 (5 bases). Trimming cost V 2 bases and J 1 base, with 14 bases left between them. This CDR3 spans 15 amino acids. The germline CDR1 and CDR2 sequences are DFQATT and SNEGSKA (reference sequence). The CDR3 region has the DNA TGCAGTGCTAGAAGGCCCAGCGGACCCCAAGAGACCCAGTACTTC. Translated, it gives CSARRPSGPQETQYF.

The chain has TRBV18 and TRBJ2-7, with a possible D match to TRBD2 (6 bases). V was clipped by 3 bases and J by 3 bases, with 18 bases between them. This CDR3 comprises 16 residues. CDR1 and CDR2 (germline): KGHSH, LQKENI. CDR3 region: CASSPGRGGLGYEQYF. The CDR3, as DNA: TGTGCCAGCTCACCCGGGCGCGGAGGGCTAGGCTACGAGCAGTACTTC.